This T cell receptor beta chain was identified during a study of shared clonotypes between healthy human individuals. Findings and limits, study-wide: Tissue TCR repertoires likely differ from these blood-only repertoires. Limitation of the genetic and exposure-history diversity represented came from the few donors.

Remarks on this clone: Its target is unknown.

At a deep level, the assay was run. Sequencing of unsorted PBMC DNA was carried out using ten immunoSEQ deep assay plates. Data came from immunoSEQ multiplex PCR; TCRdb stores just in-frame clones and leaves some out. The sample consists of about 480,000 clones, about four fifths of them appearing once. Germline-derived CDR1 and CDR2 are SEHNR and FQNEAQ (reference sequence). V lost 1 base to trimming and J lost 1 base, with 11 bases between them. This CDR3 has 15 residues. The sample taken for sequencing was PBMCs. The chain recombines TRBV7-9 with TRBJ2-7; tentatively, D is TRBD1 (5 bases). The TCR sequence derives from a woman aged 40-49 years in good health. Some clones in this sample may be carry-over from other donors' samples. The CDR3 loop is CASSLGRQGSYEQYF. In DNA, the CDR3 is TGTGCCAGCAGCTTAGGACGGCAGGGTTCCTACGAGCAGTACTTC.